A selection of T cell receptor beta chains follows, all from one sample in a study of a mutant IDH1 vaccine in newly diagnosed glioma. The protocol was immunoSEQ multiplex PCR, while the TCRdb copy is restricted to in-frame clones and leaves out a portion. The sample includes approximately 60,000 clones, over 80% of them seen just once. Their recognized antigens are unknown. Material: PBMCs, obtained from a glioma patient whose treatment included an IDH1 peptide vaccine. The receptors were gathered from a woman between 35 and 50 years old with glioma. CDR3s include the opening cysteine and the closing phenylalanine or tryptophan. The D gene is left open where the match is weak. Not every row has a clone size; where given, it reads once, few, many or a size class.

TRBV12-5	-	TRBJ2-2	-	TGTGCTAGTGGTTTGCCCGCGAACACCGGGGAGCTGTTTTTT	CASGLPANTGELFF
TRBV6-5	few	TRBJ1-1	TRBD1	TGTGCCAGCAGTTCTAGCGGACAGGGCCGGACTGAAGCTTTCTTT	CASSSSGQGRTEAFF
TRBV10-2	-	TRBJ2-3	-	TGCGCCAGCAGTGAGGCCCTCTACCTCTCTCGCACAGATACGCAGTATTTT	CASSEALYLSRTDTQYF
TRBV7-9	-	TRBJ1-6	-	TGTGCCAGCAGCTTAGCAGGGTGGGATTCACCCCTCCACTTT	CASSLAGWDSPLHF
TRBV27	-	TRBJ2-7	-	TGTGCCAGCAGCCCCTCGGGGACGAGGCAGTACTTC	CASSPSGTRQYF
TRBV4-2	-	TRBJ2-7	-	TGTGCCAGCAGCCAAGATCTTTGGGAGACGGGCCGCGAGCAGTACTTC	CASSQDLWETGREQYF
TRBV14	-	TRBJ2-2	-	TGTGCCAGCAGCCAAGTCAGGGGACGGAACACCGGGGAGCTGTTTTTT	CASSQVRGRNTGELFF
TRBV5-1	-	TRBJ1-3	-	TGCGCCAGCAGCTTGGAGGGGCCCGGAAACACCATATATTTT	CASSLEGPGNTIYF
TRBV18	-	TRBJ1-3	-	TGTGCCAGCTCACCAACCGGAAACACCATATATTTT	CASSPTGNTIYF
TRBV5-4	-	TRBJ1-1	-	TGTGCCAGCAGCTTAAAGGGGTCCGGGGCTGAAGCTTTCTTT	CASSLKGSGAEAFF
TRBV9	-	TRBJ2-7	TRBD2	TGTGCCAGCAGCCCCCGGACTAGCGGGGGCTCCGAGCAGTACTTC	CASSPRTSGGSEQYF
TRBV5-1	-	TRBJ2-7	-	TGCGCCAGCAGCCGGGACAGCGGGTCGTCTCGGCAGTACTTC	CASSRDSGSSRQYF
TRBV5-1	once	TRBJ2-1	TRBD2	TGCGCCAGCAGCCTCATAGCGGGAGGGCGGAATGAGCAGTTCTTC	CASSLIAGGRNEQFF
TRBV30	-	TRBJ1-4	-	TGTGCCTGGAGTCCACAGAGAGGAGAAAATGAAAAACTGTTTTTT	CAWSPQRGENEKLFF
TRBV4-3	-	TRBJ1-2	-	TGCGCCAGCAGCCTTGGACTCCGTGAAGGCTACACCTTC	CASSLGLREGYTF
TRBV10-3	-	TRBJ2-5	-	TGTGCCATTTCCCCCGGGATCGGGTACCAAGAGACCCAGTACTTC	CAISPGIGYQETQYF
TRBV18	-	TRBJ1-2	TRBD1	TGTGCCAGCTCACGTAACGGACAGGGCGGCTACACCTTC	CASSRNGQGGYTF
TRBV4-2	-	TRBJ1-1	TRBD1	TGTGCCAGCAGCTCGGGACAGGGAAACACTGAAGCTTTCTTT	CASSSGQGNTEAFF
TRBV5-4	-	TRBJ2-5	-	TGTGCCAGCAGCGCGAATACCCAAGAGACCCAGTACTTC	CASSANTQETQYF
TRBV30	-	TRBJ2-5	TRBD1	TGTGCCTGGGCAACAGGGGAAGAGACCCAGTACTTC	CAWATGEETQYF
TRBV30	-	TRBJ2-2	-	TGTGCCTGGAAGTGGTATCGTGGGCGAAGGAGCGGAACACCCTCGAACACCGGGGAGCTGTTTTTT	CAWKWYRGRRSGTPSNTGELFF
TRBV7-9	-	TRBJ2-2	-	TGTGCCAGCAGCCTAAAGACCAACGGGGAGCTGTTTTTT	CASSLKTNGELFF
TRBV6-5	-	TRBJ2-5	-	TGTGCCAGCAGTTACAGGGGTCAAGGGAGAGAGACCCAGTACTTC	CASSYRGQGRETQYF
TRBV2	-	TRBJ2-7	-	TGTGCCAGCCGGACAGCTCGTTTCGGGGAGCAGTACTTC	CASRTARFGEQYF
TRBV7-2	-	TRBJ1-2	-	TGTGCCAGCAGCTTATTCCAGGGAGGCTATGGCTACACCTTC	CASSLFQGGYGYTF
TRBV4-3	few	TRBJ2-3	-	TGCGCCAGCAGCCAAGAAGGCGATACGCAGTATTTT	CASSQEGDTQYF
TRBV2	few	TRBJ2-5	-	TGTGCCAGCAGTGAAGCGGGAGTCCTAAGGATCCAGTACTTC	CASSEAGVLRIQYF
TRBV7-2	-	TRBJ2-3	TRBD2	TGTTCGAGCGGGGGGCCCGCAGATACGCAGTATTTT	CSSGGPADTQYF